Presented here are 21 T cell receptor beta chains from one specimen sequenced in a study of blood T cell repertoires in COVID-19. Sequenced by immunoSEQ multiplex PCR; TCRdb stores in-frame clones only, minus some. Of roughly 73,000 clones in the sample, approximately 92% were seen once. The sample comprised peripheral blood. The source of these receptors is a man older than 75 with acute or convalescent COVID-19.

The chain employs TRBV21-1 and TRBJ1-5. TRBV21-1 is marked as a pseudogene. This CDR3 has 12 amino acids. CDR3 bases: TGTGCCAGCAGCAAAGCCTATCAGCCCCAGCATTTT. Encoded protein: CASSKAYQPQHF.

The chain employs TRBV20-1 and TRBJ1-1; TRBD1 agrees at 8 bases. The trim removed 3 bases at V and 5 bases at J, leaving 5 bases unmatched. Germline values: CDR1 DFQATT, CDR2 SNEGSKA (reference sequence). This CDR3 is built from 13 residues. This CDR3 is CSASQGARTEAFF. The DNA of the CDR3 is TGCAGTGCTAGTCAGGGGGCGCGGACTGAAGCTTTCTTT.

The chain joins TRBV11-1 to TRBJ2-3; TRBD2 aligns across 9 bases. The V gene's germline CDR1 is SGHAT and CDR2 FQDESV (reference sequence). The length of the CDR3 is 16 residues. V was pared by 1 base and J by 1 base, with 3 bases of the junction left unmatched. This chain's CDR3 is CASSLGGLARTDTQYF. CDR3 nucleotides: TGTGCCAGCAGCTTAGGGGGACTAGCCCGCACAGATACGCAGTATTTT.

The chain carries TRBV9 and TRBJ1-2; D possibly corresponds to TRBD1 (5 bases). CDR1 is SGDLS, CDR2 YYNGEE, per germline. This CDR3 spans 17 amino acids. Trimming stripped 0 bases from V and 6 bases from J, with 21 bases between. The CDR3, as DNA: TGTGCCAGCAGCGTAGGGGGAGGGACGGGAGTAGTCCATGGCTACACCTTC. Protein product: CASSVGGGTGVVHGYTF.

This CDR3 is CASSLGQVNEKLFF. The CDR3 nucleotides are TGCGCCAGCAGCTTGGGACAGGTTAATGAAAAACTGTTTTTT. The V call is TRBV5-1, the J call TRBJ1-4, with D perhaps matching TRBD1 (6 bases). The ends were cut back, 0 bases at V and 4 bases at J, with 7 bases in the middle. The CDR3 consists of 14 residues. CDR1 and CDR2 from the germline V gene are SGHRS and YFSETQ.

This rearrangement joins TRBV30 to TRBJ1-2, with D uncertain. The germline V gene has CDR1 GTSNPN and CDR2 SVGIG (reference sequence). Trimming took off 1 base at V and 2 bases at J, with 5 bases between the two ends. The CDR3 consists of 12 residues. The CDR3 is CAWSALNYGYTF. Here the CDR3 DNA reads TGTGCCTGGAGTGCCCTAAACTATGGCTACACCTTC.

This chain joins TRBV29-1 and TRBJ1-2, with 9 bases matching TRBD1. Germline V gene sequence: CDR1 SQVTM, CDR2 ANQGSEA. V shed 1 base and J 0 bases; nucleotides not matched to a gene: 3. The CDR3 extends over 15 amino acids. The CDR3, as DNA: TGCAGCGTTGAAGGGGGACAGGGAGCTAACTATGGCTACACCTTC. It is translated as CSVEGGQGANYGYTF.

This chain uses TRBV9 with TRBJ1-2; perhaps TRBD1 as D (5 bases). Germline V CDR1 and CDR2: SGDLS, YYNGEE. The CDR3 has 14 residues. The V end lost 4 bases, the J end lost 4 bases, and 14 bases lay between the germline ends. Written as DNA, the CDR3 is TGTGCCAGCAGCCCCGACGGGGGTACCTATGGCTACACCTTC. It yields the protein CASSPDGGTYGYTF.

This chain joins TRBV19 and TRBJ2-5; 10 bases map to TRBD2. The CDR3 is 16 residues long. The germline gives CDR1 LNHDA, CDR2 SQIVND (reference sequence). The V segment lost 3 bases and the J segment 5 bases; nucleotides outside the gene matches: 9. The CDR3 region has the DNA TGTGCCAGTAGTATTATGGCTAGCGGGAGCGGTGAGACCCAGTACTTC. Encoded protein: CASSIMASGSGETQYF.

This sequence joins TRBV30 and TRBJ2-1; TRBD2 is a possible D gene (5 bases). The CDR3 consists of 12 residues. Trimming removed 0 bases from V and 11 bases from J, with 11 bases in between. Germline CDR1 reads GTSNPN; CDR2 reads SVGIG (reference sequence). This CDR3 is CAWSVGGSQQFF. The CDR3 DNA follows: TGTGCCTGGAGTGTAGGAGGCAGTCAGCAGTTCTTC.

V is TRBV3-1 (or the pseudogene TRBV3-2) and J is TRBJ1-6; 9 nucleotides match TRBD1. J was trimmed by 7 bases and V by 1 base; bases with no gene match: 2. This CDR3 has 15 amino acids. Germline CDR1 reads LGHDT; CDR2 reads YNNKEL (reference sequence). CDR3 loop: CASSQAGTGNSPLHF. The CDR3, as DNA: TGTGCCAGCAGCCAAGCCGGGACAGGGAATTCACCCCTCCACTTT.

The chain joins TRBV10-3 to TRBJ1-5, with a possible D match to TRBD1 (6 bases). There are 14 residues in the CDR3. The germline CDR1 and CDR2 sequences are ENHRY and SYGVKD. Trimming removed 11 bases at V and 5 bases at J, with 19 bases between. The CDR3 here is CAVNQQGRDQPQHF. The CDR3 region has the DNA TGTGCCGTTAATCAACAGGGCAGGGATCAGCCCCAGCATTTT.

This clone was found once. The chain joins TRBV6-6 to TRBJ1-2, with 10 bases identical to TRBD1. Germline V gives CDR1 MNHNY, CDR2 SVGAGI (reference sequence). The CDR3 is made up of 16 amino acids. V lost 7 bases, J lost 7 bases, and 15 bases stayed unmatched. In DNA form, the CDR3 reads TGTGCCAGCATCTCTGAAAGGACAGGGGGGCTTTCTGGCTACACCTTC. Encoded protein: CASISERTGGLSGYTF.

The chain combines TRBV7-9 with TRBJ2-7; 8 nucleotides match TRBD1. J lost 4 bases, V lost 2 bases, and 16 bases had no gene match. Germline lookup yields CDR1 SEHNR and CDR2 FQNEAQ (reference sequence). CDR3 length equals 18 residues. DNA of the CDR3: TGTGCCAGCAGCTTATCGGAATATCGGGCAGGGGGCGCGTACGAGCAGTACTTC. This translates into CASSLSEYRAGGAYEQYF.

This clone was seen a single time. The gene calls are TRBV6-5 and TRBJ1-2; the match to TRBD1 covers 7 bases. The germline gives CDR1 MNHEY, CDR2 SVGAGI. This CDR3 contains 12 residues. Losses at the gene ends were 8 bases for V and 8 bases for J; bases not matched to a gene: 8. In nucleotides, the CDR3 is TGTGCCAGCTTCGACAGGGCCGGAGGCTACACCTTC. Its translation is CASFDRAGGYTF.

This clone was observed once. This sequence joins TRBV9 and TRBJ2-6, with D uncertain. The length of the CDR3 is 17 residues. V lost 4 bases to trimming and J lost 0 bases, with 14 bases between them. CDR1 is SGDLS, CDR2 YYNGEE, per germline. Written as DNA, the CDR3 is TGTGCCAGCAGCTTTACCCTTCTGAGCTCTGGGGCCAACGTCCTGACTTTC. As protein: CASSFTLLSSGANVLTF. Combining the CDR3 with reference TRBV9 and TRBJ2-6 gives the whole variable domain DSGVTQTPKHLITATGQRVTLRCSPRSGDLSVYWYQQSLDQGLQFLIQYYNGEERAKGNILERFSAQQFPDLHSELNLSSLELGDSALYFCASSFTLLSSGANVLTFGAGSRLTVL.

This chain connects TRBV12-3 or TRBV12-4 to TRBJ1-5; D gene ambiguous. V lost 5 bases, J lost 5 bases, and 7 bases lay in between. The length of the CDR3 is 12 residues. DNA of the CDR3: TGTGCCAGCAGTACCAAGCATCAGCCCCAGCATTTT. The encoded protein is CASSTKHQPQHF.

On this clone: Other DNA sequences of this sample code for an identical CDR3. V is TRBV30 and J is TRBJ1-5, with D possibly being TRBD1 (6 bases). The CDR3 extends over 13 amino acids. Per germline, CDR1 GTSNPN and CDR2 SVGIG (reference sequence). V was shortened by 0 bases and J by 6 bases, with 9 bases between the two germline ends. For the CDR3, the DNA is TGTGCCTGGAGTGTACAGGGAAGTCAGCCCCAGCATTTT. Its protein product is CAWSVQGSQPQHF.

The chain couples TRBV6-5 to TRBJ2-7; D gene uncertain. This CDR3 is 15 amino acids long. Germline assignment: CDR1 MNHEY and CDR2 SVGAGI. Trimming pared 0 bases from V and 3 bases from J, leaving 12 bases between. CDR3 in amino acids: CASSYSDRQIYEQYF. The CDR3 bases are TGTGCCAGCAGTTACTCCGACCGACAAATCTACGAGCAGTACTTC.

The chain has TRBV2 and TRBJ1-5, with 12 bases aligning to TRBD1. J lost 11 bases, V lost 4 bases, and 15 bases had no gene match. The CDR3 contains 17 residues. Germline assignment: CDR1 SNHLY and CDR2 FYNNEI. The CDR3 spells CASSATRDRGPLGAQHF. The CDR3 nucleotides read TGTGCCAGCAGTGCTACCCGGGACAGGGGGCCCCTCGGGGCCCAGCATTTT.

CDR3 DNA sequence: TGTGCCAGCAGTTACCTAACAGGGGGCACGGAGACCCAGTACTTC. Protein: CASSYLTGGTETQYF. The V gene is TRBV6-5, the J gene TRBJ2-5, with TRBD1 matching over 9 bases. The CDR3 totals 15 residues. Germline V gene sequence: CDR1 MNHEY, CDR2 SVGAGI. Trimming cost V 2 bases and J 5 bases; bases outside gene matches: 6.